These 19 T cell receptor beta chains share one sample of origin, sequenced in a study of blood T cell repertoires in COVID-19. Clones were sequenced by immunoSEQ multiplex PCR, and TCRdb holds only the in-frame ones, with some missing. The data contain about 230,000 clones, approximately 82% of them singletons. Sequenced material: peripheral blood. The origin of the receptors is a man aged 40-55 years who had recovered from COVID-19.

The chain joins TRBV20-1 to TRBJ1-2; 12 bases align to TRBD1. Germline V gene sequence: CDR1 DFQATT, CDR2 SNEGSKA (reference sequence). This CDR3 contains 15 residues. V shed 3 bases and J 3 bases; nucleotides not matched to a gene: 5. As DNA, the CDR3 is TGCAGTGCTAGTCCGGGACAGGGGGCCCACTATGGCTACACCTTC. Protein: CSASPGQGAHYGYTF.

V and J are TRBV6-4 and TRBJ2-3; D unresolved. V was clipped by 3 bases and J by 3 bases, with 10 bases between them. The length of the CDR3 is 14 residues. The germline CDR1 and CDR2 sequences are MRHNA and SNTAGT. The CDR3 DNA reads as TGTGCCAGCAGTGAATCAAGTGAGACAGATACGCAGTATTTT. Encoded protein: CASSESSETDTQYF.

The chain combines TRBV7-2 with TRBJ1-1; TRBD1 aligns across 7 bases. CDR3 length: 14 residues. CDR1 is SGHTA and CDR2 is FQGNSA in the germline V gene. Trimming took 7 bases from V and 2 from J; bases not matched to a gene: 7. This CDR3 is CASTFDRANTEAFF. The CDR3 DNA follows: TGTGCCAGCACCTTCGACAGGGCCAACACTGAAGCTTTCTTT.

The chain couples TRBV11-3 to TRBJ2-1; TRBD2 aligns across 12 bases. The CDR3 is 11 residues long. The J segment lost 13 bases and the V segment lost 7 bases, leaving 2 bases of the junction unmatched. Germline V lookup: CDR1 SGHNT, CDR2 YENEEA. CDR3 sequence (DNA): TGTGCCAGCACTAGCGGGGGGGTTCAGTTCTTC. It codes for CASTSGGVQFF.

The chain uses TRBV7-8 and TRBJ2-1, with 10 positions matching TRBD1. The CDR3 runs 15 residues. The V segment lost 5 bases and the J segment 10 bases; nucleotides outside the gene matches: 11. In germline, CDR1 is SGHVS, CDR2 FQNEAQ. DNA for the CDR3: TGTGCCAGCAGCATGGGACAGGGGAGAGGTCGGGAGCAGTTCTTC. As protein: CASSMGQGRGREQFF.

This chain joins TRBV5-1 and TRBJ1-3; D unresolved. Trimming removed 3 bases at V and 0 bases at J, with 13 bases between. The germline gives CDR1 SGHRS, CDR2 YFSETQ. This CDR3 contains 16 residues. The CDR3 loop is CASSSSVVNSGNTIYF. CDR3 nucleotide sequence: TGCGCCAGCAGCTCGTCCGTCGTTAACTCTGGAAACACCATATATTTT.

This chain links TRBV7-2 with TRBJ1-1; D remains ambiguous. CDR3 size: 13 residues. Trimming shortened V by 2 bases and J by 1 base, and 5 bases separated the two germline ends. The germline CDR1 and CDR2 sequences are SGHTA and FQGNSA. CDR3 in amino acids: CASSLNRNTEAFF. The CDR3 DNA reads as TGTGCCAGCAGCTTAAATAGGAACACTGAAGCTTTCTTT.

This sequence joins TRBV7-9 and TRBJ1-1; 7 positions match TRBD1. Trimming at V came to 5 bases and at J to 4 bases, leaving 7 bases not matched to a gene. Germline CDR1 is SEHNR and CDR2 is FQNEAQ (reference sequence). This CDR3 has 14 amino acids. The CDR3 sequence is CASSQRQGGTEAFF. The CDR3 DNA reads TGTGCCAGCAGCCAACGACAGGGCGGCACTGAAGCTTTCTTT.

CDR3 DNA sequence: TGTGCCAGCGGCCGGGCTAGCGGGTACCAAGAGACCCAGTACTTC. Protein product: CASGRASGYQETQYF. This chain joins TRBV2 and TRBJ2-5; 8 bases match TRBD2. Germline CDR1 is SNHLY and CDR2 is FYNNEI. The V gene end was trimmed by 8 bases and the J gene end by 0 bases; junction bases not matched to a gene: 8. The CDR3 contains 15 residues.

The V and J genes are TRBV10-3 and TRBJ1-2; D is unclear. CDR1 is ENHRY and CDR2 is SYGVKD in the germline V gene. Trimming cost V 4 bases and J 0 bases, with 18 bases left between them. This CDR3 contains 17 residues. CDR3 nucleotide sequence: TGTGCCATCAGTGCTGGTCTGGGCGGGCGTACTAACTATGGCTACACCTTC. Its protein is CAISAGLGGRTNYGYTF.

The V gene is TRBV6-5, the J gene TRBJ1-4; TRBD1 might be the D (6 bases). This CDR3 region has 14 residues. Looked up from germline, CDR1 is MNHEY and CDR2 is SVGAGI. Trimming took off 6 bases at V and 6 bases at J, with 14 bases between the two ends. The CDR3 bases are TGTGCCAGCAGGGGGGCCACTGAAGATGAAAAACTGTTTTTT. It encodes CASRGATEDEKLFF.

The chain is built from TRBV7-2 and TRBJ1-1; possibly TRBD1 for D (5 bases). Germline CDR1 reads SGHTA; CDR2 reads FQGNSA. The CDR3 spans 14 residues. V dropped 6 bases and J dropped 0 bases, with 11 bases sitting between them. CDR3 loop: CASRTGLLNTEAFF. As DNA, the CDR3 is TGTGCCAGCAGGACGGGACTGCTGAACACTGAAGCTTTCTTT.

The CDR3 spells CASSLDLDSQAFF. For the CDR3, the DNA is TGCGCCAGCAGCTTGGATCTCGACAGCCAAGCTTTCTTT. V gene TRBV5-1 combines with J gene TRBJ1-1; a weak D match, TRBD1 (5 bases). Germline V lookup: CDR1 SGHRS, CDR2 YFSETQ. The germline V and J ends were trimmed by 0 bases and 9 bases, with 12 bases remaining between them. The CDR3 is made up of 13 amino acids.

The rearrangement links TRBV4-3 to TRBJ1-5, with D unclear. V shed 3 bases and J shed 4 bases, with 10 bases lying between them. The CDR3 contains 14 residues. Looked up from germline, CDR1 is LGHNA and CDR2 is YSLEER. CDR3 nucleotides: TGCGCCAGCAGCCACCAAGGAGGGAATCAGCCCCAGCATTTT. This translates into CASSHQGGNQPQHF.

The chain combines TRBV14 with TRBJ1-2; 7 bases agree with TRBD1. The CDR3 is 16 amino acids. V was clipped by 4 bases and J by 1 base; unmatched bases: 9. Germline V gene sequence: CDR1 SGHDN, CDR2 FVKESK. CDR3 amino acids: CASSRSGTEFNYGYTF. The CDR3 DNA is TGTGCCAGCAGCCGGTCCGGGACAGAATTTAACTATGGCTACACCTTC.

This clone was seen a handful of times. The DNA of the CDR3 is TGTGCCAGCCAACAGGCGGGAGATGGAGATACGCAGTATTTT. Its protein is CASQQAGDGDTQYF. The genes are TRBV3-1 (or the pseudogene TRBV3-2) and TRBJ2-3; 7 bases line up with TRBD2. CDR1 and CDR2 (germline): LGHDT, YNNKEL (reference sequence). The V segment lost 8 bases and the J segment 5 bases; nucleotides outside the gene matches: 10. This CDR3 is 14 amino acids long.

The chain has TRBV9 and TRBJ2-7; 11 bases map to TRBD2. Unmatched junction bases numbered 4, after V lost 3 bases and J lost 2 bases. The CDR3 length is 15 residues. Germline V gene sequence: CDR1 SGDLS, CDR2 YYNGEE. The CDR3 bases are TGTGCCAGCAGCGATGGACTAGCGGGTACCTACGAGCAGTACTTC. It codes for CASSDGLAGTYEQYF.

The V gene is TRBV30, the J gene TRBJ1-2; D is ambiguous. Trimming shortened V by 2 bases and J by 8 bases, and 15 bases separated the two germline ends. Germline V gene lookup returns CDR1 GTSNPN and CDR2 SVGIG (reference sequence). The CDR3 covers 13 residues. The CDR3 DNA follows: TGTGCCTGGAGTCCCAAGGCGGTGGAGGGCTACACCTTC. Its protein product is CAWSPKAVEGYTF.

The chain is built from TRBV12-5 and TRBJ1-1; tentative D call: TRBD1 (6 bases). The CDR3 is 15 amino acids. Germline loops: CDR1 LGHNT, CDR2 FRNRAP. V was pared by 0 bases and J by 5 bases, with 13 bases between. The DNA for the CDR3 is TGTGCTAGTGGTTTGGTAAATCAGGGGAAGACTGAAGCTTTCTTT. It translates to CASGLVNQGKTEAFF.